This T cell receptor beta chain was sequenced in a study of T cells in Graves' hyperthyroidism and ophthalmopathy. Study conclusions and caveats: Most clonotypes that expanded in the thyroid above 0.001 also showed up in blood.

Between the trimmed V and J ends, which lost 11 bases and 6 bases, there was a span of 19 bases. This CDR3 has 14 amino acids. This clonotype was seen a handful of times. Its matching antigen is unknown. The CDR3 regions of TCR beta were amplified from RNA transcripts. The TCR CDR3 first-round RT-PCR relied on the HTBI primer set. Using its own MiXCR run on the multiplex PCR reads, TCRdb lists one record per CDR3 protein. The data show 480,000 or so distinct CDR3 sequences, about 45% seen once. The sequenced sample was peripheral blood or thyroid tissue (not recorded which). The chain has TRBV6-7 and TRBJ1-4; possible D gene TRBD1, 6 bases. TRBV6-7 carries the ORF label, with uncertain function. This receptor was obtained from an adult woman with Graves' disease, either hyperthyroidism or ophthalmopathy (not recorded which). The chain's CDR3 is CAPRGRLSDEKLFF. The CDR3 bases are TGTGCCCCACGGGGGCGTCTGTCGGATGAAAAACTGTTTTTT.